Described below is a single TCR beta chain sequence and its context. Preparing the TCRbeta library involved the use of unique molecular identifiers. From the PCR reads, TCRdb called clonotypes with MiXCR, one entry per CDR3 protein. Among around 380,000 distinct CDR3 sequences listed, roughly a tenth were seen once. These data originate in a study of T-cell reconstitution after alpha-beta-depleted transplantation in children. The CDR3 contains 15 residues. Germline loops: CDR1 SGHRS, CDR2 YFSETQ. The junction had 9 bases not matched to a gene; V was cut back by 7 bases and J by 6 bases. V and J are TRBV5-1 and TRBJ2-1; the match to TRBD2 covers 11 bases. Sequenced here: PBMCs from the stem cell graft donor, sampled from the stem cell graft. This clonotype was sampled from a human donor who donated a stem cell graft to a child with acute myeloid leukemia. CDR3 nucleotides: TGCGCCAGCGGCCATAGCGGGAGGGACCTCAATGAGCAGTTCTTC. Translated, it gives CASGHSGRDLNEQFF.